These 11 T cell receptor beta chains came from one sample sequenced in a study of response to subunit inactivated influenza vaccine. TCRdb independently ran MiXCR on the RT-PCR reads; one entry per CDR3 protein. This table has hundreds of thousands of distinct CDR3 sequences, over 9% appearing once. This same sample was also part of a study on T cells expressing NK-cell markers. That study adds: 5'RACE template switching with UMIs produced the TCR beta cDNA.

Sample: PBMCs from blood, taken on the day of vaccination. These receptors were taken from a man in his fifties who received an inactivated influenza vaccine.

The sample holds one count of this clonotype. V gene TRBV3-1 combines with J gene TRBJ2-5; 7 bases align to TRBD2. This CDR3 is built from 13 residues. In germline, CDR1 is LGHDT, CDR2 YNNKEL (reference sequence). V trimming: 3 bases; J trimming: 3 bases; junction bases outside the gene matches: 1. The CDR3 here is CASSQGTKETQYF. DNA for the CDR3: TGTGCCAGCAGCCAGGGGACTAAAGAGACCCAGTACTTC.

The chain employs TRBV7-2 and TRBJ2-6; D may match TRBD1 or TRBD2 (6 bases each). This CDR3 spans 15 amino acids. Germline V gives CDR1 SGHTA, CDR2 FQGNSA. V was clipped by 4 bases and J by 6 bases, with 13 bases between them. The CDR3 reads CASSSRGAAANVLTF. CDR3 nucleotide sequence: TGTGCCAGCAGCTCGAGGGGGGCTGCGGCCAACGTCCTGACTTTC.

The chain has TRBV11-2 and TRBJ2-7; D gene ambiguous. Germline V gene lookup returns CDR1 SGHAT and CDR2 FQNNGV. The CDR3 runs 11 residues. Between the trimmed V and J ends, which lost 8 bases and 2 bases, there was a span of 7 bases. CDR3 sequence reads: CASARTYEQYF. The CDR3 bases are TGTGCCAGCGCGAGGACCTACGAGCAGTACTTC.

This rearrangement joins TRBV6-2 or TRBV6-3 to TRBJ2-1; D call uncertain. Trimming took 2 bases from V and 9 from J, leaving 20 bases between them. The CDR3 is 16 amino acids. The germline gives CDR1 MNHEY, CDR2 SVGEGT. The CDR3 spells CASSYRPSTGFGEQFF. In DNA form, the CDR3 reads TGTGCCAGCAGTTACCGGCCTAGTACTGGGTTCGGTGAGCAGTTCTTC.

This clonotype came up a few times. The chain carries TRBV20-1 and TRBJ2-7; 10 bases fit TRBD2. The CDR3 length is 14 residues. CDR1 and CDR2 (germline): DFQATT, SNEGSKA (reference sequence). The V gene end was trimmed by 6 bases and the J gene end by 2 bases; junction bases not matched to a gene: 7. The CDR3 spells CSAKASGRTYEQYF. CDR3 nucleotide sequence: TGCAGTGCAAAAGCTAGCGGGAGAACCTACGAGCAGTACTTC.

This clonotype was recorded at least ten times. The chain joins TRBV7-9 to TRBJ2-7; the D call may be TRBD1 or TRBD2 (5 bases each). Germline-derived CDR1 and CDR2 are SEHNR and FQNEAQ (reference sequence). The germline V and J ends were trimmed by 4 bases and 0 bases, with 13 bases remaining between them. CDR3 length: 15 residues. The CDR3 nucleotides are TGTGCCAGCAGCTCCCGGGACGGCCCCTCCTACGAGCAGTACTTC. Translation gives CASSSRDGPSYEQYF.

Ten or more counts support this clonotype. V and J are TRBV7-9 and TRBJ1-5; D unresolved. This CDR3 comprises 14 residues. V lost 2 bases and J lost 3, with 8 bases in between. Germline CDR1 and CDR2: SEHNR and FQNEAQ (reference sequence). CDR3 coding DNA: TGTGCCAGCAGCTTAATCGGTTACAATCAGCCCCAGCATTTT. This codes for CASSLIGYNQPQHF.

The sample holds a few counts of this clonotype. CDR3 nucleotides: TGTGCCAGCAGCCAAGAAGGACTGGGACTAGCGGGAGTTGATACGCAGTATTTT. This encodes CASSQEGLGLAGVDTQYF. The chain is built from TRBV11-1 and TRBJ2-3, with 14 positions matching TRBD2. The length of the CDR3 is 18 residues. Per the germline V gene, CDR1 is SGHAT and CDR2 is FQDESV (reference sequence). Trimming at V came to 5 bases and at J to 6 bases, leaving 13 bases not matched to a gene.

The chain is built from TRBV14 and TRBJ2-1; no firm D call. CDR1 and CDR2 from the germline V gene are SGHDN and FVKESK. The CDR3 length is 13 residues. V lost 1 base to trimming and J lost 9 bases, with 10 bases between them. Here the CDR3 reads CASSQVSRGEQFF. DNA of the CDR3: TGTGCCAGCAGCCAAGTGAGTCGAGGTGAGCAGTTCTTC.

This clonotype appeared a few times. The chain uses TRBV27 and TRBJ1-1; D is ambiguous. The CDR3 is 18 amino acids. CDR1 and CDR2 (germline): MNHEY, SMNVEV (reference sequence). V was clipped by 5 bases and J by 0 bases, with 22 bases between them. DNA for the CDR3: TGTGCCAGCAGTCCGAGAGGGCGACCTACCTCCATGAACACTGAAGCTTTCTTT. Encoded protein: CASSPRGRPTSMNTEAFF.

The chain is built from TRBV7-8 and TRBJ2-1; no clear D. Germline values: CDR1 SGHVS, CDR2 FQNEAQ. CDR3 length: 15 residues. Trimming stripped 0 bases from V and 9 bases from J, with 15 bases between. CDR3 coding DNA: TGTGCCAGCAGCTTAGCGCGAGTCCGGGTGCGTGAGCAGTTCTTC. Amino acids: CASSLARVRVREQFF.